This T cell receptor beta chain was sequenced during a study of blood T cell repertoires in COVID-19. Across the whole study: Samples came from the United States, Italy and Spain, spanning acute and convalescent COVID-19.

Germline CDR1 is MNHNS and CDR2 is SASEGT. V shed 2 bases, J shed 5 bases, and the junction held 2 bases outside the gene matches. The CDR3 consists of 13 residues. This table comes from immunoSEQ multiplex PCR, and its TCRdb copy is limited to in-frame clones, with some not included. The repertoire holds about 81,000 clones, with roughly 91% as singletons. This chain uses TRBV6-1 with TRBJ2-5; 7 nucleotides line up with TRBD2. Material: peripheral blood. The clonotype comes from a woman in her forties or fifties in a cohort sampled during active COVID-19. The CDR3 DNA reads TGTGCCAGCAGTGAACGGGAGGCGGAGACCCAGTACTTC. Translating gives CASSEREAETQYF.